What follows describes a single T cell receptor beta chain. The antigen is unknown. This record belongs to a study of OX40 agonist ivuxolimab in advanced cancers. Study-wide background: Three individuals attained partial responses, comprising one hepatocellular carcinoma case and two cutaneous melanoma cases. Findings and limits, study-wide: The antigens recognized by the expanded peripheral T cells, that is their antigen specificity, were not determined. Patients with a partial response at 0.1-3.0 mg/kg had among the lowest clonal expansion. With doses of 0.1 to 3.0 mg/kg, CD4+ and CD8+ blood T cells had undergone clonal expansion by week 6.

The protocol was immunoSEQ multiplex PCR, while the TCRdb copy is restricted to in-frame clones and leaves out a portion. The sample carries about 100,000 clones, 80% to 90% recorded once. The material was CD4+ or CD8+ T cells sorted from blood, obtained in a trial of the OX40 agonist ivuxolimab. The clonotype originates from an adult with an advanced solid tumor such as melanoma, head and neck, liver or kidney cancer.

The CDR3 DNA is TGTGCCAGCAGACAGACGGCGAACACTGAAGCTTTCTTT. Amino acid sequence: CASRQTANTEAFF. The chain links TRBV25-1 to TRBJ1-1; D remains ambiguous. CDR3 size: 13 residues. Germline values: CDR1 MGHDK, CDR2 SYGVNS. V was trimmed by 6 bases and J by 1 base, leaving 9 bases between them. The entire variable domain, with the rest obtained from reference TRBV25-1 and TRBJ1-1, is as follows: EADIYQTPRYLVIGTGKKITLECSQTMGHDKMYWYQQDPGMELHLIHYSYGVNSTEKGDLSSESTVSRIRTEHFPLTLESARPSHTSQYLCASRQTANTEAFFGQGTRLTVV.